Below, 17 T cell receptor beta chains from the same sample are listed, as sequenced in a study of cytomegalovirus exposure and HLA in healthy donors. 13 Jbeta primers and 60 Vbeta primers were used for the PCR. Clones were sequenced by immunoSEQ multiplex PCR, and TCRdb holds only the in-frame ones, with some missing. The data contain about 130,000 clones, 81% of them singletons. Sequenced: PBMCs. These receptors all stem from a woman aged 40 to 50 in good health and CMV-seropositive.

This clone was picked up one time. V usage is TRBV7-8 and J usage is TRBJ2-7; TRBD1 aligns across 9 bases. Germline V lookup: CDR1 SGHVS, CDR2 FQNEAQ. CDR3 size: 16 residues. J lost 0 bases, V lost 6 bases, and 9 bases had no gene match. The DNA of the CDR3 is TGTGCCAGCAGATCATTTGGACAGGGGAGCTCCTACGAGCAGTACTTC. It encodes CASRSFGQGSSYEQYF. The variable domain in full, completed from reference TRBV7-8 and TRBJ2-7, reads GAGVSQSPRYKVAKRGQDVALRCDPISGHVSLFWYQQALGQGPEFLTYFQNEAQLDKSGLPSDRFFAERPEGSVSTLKIQRTQQEDSAVYLCASRSFGQGSSYEQYFGPGTRLTVT.

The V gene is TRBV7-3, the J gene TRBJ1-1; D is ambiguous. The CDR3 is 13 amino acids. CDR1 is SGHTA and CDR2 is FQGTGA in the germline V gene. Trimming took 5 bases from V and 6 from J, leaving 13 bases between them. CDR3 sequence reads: CASSGGAVAEAFF. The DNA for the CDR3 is TGTGCCAGCAGCGGTGGTGCGGTCGCTGAAGCTTTCTTT.

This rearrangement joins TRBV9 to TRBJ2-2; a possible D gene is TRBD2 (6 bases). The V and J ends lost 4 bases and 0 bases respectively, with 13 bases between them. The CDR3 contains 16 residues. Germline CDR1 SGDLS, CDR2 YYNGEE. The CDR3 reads CASSIVPSANTGELFF. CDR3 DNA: TGTGCCAGCAGCATCGTCCCTAGCGCGAACACCGGGGAGCTGTTTTTT.

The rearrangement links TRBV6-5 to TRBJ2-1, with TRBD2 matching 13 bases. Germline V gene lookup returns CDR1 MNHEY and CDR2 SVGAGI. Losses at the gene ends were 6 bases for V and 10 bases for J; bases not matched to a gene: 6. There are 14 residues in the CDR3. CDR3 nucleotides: TGTGCCAGCAGAACTAGCGGGAGGGCCGGGGAGCAGTTCTTC. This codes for CASRTSGRAGEQFF.

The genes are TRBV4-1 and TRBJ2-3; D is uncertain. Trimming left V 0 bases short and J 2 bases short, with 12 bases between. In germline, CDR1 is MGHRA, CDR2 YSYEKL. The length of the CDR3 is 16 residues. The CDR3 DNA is TGCGCCAGCAGCCAAGATCTAGGCAGAAACACAGATACGCAGTATTTT. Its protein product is CASSQDLGRNTDTQYF.

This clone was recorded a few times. The CDR3 loop is CASSSLEDQPQHF. DNA for the CDR3: TGTGCCAGCAGTAGCCTCGAGGATCAGCCCCAGCATTTT. The chain uses TRBV6-1 and TRBJ1-5; D gene ambiguous. Per the germline V gene, CDR1 is MNHNS and CDR2 is SASEGT. There are 13 residues in the CDR3. Trimming shortened V by 5 bases and J by 5 bases, and 10 bases separated the two germline ends.

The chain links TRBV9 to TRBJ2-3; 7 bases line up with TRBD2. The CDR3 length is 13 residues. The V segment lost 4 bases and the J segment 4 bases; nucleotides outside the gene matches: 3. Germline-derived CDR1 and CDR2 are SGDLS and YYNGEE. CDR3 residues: CASSLGRADTQYF. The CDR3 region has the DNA TGTGCCAGCAGCCTGGGGAGGGCAGATACGCAGTATTTT.

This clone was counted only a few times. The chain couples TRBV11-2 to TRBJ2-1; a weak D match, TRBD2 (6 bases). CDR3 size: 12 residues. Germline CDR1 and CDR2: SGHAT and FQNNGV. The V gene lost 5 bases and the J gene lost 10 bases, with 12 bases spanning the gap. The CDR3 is CASSRTIEEQFF. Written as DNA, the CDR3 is TGTGCCAGCAGCCGGACTATCGAGGAGCAGTTCTTC.

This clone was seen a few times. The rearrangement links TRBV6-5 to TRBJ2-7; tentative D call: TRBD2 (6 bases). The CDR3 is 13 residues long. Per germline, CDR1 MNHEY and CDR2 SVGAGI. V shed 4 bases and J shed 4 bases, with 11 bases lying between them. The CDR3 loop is CASSLSSVYEQYF. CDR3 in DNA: TGTGCCAGCAGTTTATCTAGCGTATACGAGCAGTACTTC.

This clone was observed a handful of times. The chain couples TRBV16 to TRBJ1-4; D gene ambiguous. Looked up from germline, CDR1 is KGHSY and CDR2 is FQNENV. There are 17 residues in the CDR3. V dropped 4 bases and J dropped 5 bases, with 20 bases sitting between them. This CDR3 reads CASSPTLNTARNEKLFF. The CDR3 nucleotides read TGTGCCAGCAGCCCAACCCTGAATACAGCCCGAAATGAAAAACTGTTTTTT.

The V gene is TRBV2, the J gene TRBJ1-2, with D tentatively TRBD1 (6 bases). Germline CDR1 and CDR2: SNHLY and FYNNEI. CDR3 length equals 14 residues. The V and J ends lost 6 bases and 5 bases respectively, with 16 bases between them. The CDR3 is CASRVTQGGYGYTF. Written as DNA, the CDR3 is TGTGCCAGCAGGGTAACACAGGGCGGGTATGGCTACACCTTC.

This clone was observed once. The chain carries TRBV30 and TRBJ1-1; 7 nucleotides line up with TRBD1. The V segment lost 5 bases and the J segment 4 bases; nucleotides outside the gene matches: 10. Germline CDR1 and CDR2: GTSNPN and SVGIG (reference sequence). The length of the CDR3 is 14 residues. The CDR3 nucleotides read TGTGCCTGGGTTAGACAGGGATCGGGCACTGAAGCTTTCTTT. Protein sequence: CAWVRQGSGTEAFF.

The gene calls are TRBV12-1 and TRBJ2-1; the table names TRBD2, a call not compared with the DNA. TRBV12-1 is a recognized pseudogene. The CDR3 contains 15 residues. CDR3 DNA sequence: TGTGCCAGCAGCTTTGCGTCGGGGGGGCGGAATGAGCAGTTCTTC. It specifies CASSFASGGRNEQFF.

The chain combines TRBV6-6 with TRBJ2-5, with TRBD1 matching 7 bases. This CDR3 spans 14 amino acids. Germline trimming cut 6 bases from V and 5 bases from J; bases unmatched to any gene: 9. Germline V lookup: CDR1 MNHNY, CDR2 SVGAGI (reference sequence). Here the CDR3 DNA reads TGTGCCAGCAGCCGGGACAGCCATCGGGAGACCCAGTACTTC. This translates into CASSRDSHRETQYF.

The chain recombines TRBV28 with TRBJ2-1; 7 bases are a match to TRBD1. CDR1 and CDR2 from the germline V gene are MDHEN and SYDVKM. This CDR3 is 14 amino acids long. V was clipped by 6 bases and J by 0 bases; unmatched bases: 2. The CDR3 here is CASRQGSSYNEQFF. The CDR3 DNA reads TGTGCCAGCAGACAGGGGAGCTCCTACAATGAGCAGTTCTTC.

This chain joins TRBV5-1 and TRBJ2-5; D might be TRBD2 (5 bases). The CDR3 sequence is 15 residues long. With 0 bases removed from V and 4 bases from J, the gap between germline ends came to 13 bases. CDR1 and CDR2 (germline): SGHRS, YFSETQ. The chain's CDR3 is CASSLGIGERETQYF. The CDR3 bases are TGCGCCAGCAGCTTGGGGATCGGGGAGCGAGAGACCCAGTACTTC.

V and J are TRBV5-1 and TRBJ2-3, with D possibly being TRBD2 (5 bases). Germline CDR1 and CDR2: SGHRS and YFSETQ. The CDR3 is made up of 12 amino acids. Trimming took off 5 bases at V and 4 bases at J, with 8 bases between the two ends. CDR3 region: CASRVGADTQYF. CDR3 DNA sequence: TGCGCCAGCAGGGTCGGGGCAGATACGCAGTATTTT.